Each of the 10 T cell receptor beta chains below was sequenced from the same sample in a study of shared clonotypes between healthy human individuals. Assay used: immunoSEQ multiplex PCR; TCRdb lists only in-frame clones, some missing. This table has approximately 2,300,000 clones, 85% to 95% appearing once. Material: naive CD4+ T cells from PBMCs. Subset in this sample: CD45RA+ positively selected. These receptors all stem from a man aged 18 to 29 in good health. Some clones in this sample may be carry-over from other donors' samples.

The J gene is TRBJ1-3, the V gene TRBV25-1, with TRBD1 as a possible D gene (6 bases). Germline assignment: CDR1 MGHDK and CDR2 SYGVNS. CDR3 size: 15 residues. V was shortened by 6 bases and J by 0 bases, with 12 bases between the two germline ends. For the CDR3, the DNA is TGTGCCAGCAGAGGACAGCCGAGCTCTGGAAACACCATATATTTT. It yields the protein CASRGQPSSGNTIYF. Full variable domain (remainder filled in from reference TRBV25-1 and TRBJ1-3): EADIYQTPRYLVIGTGKKITLECSQTMGHDKMYWYQQDPGMELHLIHYSYGVNSTEKGDLSSESTVSRIRTEHFPLTLESARPSHTSQYLCASRGQPSSGNTIYFGEGSWLTVV.

In the case of this clone: Other DNA sequences in this specimen translate into the identical CDR3. V gene TRBV18 combines with J gene TRBJ2-7; 8 nucleotides line up with TRBD1. The CDR3 runs 13 residues. V shed 3 bases and J 5 bases; nucleotides not matched to a gene: 3. Germline CDR1 KGHSH, CDR2 LQKENI. CDR3 nucleotides: TGTGCCAGCTCACCGGGACAGGCAAACGAGCAGTACTTC. Translating gives CASSPGQANEQYF.

The V and J genes are TRBV28 and TRBJ2-5; D gene ambiguous. Judging by the DNA end, TRBJ2-7 fits better; the J call may be wrong. CDR3 length: 15 amino acids. Germline CDR1 is MDHEN and CDR2 is SYDVKM. The DNA for the CDR3 is TGTGCCAGCAGTTCCCCCGGCACGGCCCCCTACGAGCAGTACTTC. Translated, it gives CASSSPGTAPYEQYF.

This chain connects TRBV5-1 to TRBJ2-1, with TRBD2 identical over 7 bases. The ends lost 3 bases at V and 0 bases at J; junction bases unmatched: 6. Germline lookup yields CDR1 SGHRS and CDR2 YFSETQ. This CDR3 comprises 16 residues. CDR3 region: CASSSGGSGSYNEQFF. The CDR3 DNA reads as TGCGCCAGCAGCTCCGGCGGGAGTGGCTCCTACAATGAGCAGTTCTTC.

The chain combines TRBV5-4 with TRBJ1-4; 9 bases fit TRBD1. This CDR3 is built from 16 residues. Trimming at V came to 0 bases and at J to 7 bases, leaving 7 bases not matched to a gene. Germline-derived CDR1 and CDR2 are SGHNT and YYREEE (reference sequence). This chain's CDR3 is CASSLGTGGYGEKLFF. The CDR3 nucleotides read TGTGCCAGCAGCTTGGGAACAGGGGGCTACGGTGAAAAACTGTTTTTT.

CDR3 sequence: CASSPRRTGGETQYF. The CDR3 DNA follows: TGTGCCAGCAGCCCTCGGCGGACGGGTGGTGAGACCCAGTACTTC. The V call is TRBV7-6, the J call TRBJ2-5; D ambiguous. V was shortened by 5 bases and J by 5 bases, with 18 bases between the two germline ends. The CDR3 loop spans 15 amino acids. Germline V gene data show CDR1 as SGHVS and CDR2 as FNYEAQ.

J is TRBJ2-7 and V is TRBV7-2; 7 nucleotides agree with TRBD2. Looked up from germline, CDR1 is SGHTA and CDR2 is FQGNSA. The CDR3 runs 14 residues. The junction had 8 bases not matched to a gene; V was cut back by 5 bases and J by 4 bases. This chain's CDR3 is CASSPTLAAYEQYF. The CDR3 DNA is TGTGCCAGCAGCCCTACCCTAGCGGCATACGAGCAGTACTTC.

For this clone: Other DNA sequences of this sample code for an identical CDR3. The gene calls are TRBV9 and TRBJ2-1; TRBD2 matches 9 bases. J gave up 1 base and V 0 bases, and 2 bases lay outside the gene matches. Germline lookup yields CDR1 SGDLS and CDR2 YYNGEE. The CDR3 is 16 residues long. CDR3 coding DNA: TGTGCCAGCAGCGTAGGGAGCGGGAGGTCCTACAATGAGCAGTTCTTC. This sequence encodes CASSVGSGRSYNEQFF.

The chain links TRBV6-5 to TRBJ1-2; possibly TRBD1 for D (6 bases). CDR3 length: 14 residues. The germline CDR1 and CDR2 sequences are MNHEY and SVGAGI. The V and J ends lost 6 bases and 6 bases respectively, with 17 bases between them. Here the CDR3 DNA reads TGTGCCAGCAGACCCCCGGGACACCTAAATGGCTACACCTTC. This codes for CASRPPGHLNGYTF.

The chain uses TRBV18 and TRBJ1-5; maybe TRBD1 (6 bases). With 4 bases removed from V and 7 bases from J, the gap between germline ends came to 11 bases. The germline V gene encodes CDR1 KGHSH and CDR2 LQKENI. There are 13 residues in the CDR3. This CDR3 reads CASSQRGTQPQHF. CDR3 nucleotides: TGTGCCAGCTCACAAAGGGGGACCCAGCCCCAGCATTTT. The variable domain in full, with the rest retrieved from reference TRBV18 and TRBJ1-5, is NAGVMQNPRHLVRRRGQEARLRCSPMKGHSHVYWYRQLPEEGLKFMVYLQKENIIDESGMPKERFSAEFPKEGPSILRIQQVVRGDSAAYFCASSQRGTQPQHFGDGTRLSIL.